This TCR beta chain derives from a study of T-cell reconstitution after alpha-beta-depleted transplantation in children. Ten or more counts support this clonotype. Construction of the TCRbeta library involved unique molecular identifiers. In TCRdb, the PCR reads were re-called with MiXCR into one record per CDR3 protein. Of some 640,000 distinct CDR3 sequences in the sample, roughly 15% are singletons; the top ten hold about 1.1%. V was trimmed by 4 bases and J by 6 bases, leaving 9 bases between them. This CDR3 is built from 12 residues. Per the germline V gene, CDR1 is LGHNA and CDR2 is YSLEER. Material: PBMCs from the stem cell graft donor, obtained from the stem cell graft. This sequence originates from a human donor who donated a stem cell graft to a child with acute myeloid leukemia. The rearrangement uses TRBV4-3 and TRBJ1-2, with TRBD1 as a possible D gene (6 bases). The CDR3 nucleotides are TGCGCCAGCAGCCTGGACAGCCATGGCTACACCTTC. Amino acid sequence: CASSLDSHGYTF.